These T cell receptor beta chains were read from a single sample in a study of neurological immune-mediated disorders. TCRdb passed the 5' RACE reads through MiXCR, listing each CDR3 protein once. Of some 30,000 distinct CDR3 sequences in the sample, approximately 22% were seen once. The sequencing sample was made of CD4+ T cells from blood. These receptors were obtained from a middle-aged man with HTLV-1-associated myelopathy (HAM/TSP). CDR3s include the opening cysteine and the closing phenylalanine or tryptophan. D genes are given only for firm matches. Clone size is stated in some rows and not others, as once, few, many or a class when expanded.

J gene	V gene	clone size	D gene	CDR3 protein	CDR3 DNA
TRBJ2-3	TRBV20-1	-	TRBD2	CSARAGTSISDTQYF	TGCAGTGCTAGAGCCGGGACTAGCATCTCAGATACGCAGTATTTT
TRBJ2-6	TRBV28	many	-	CASSIHWGSGANVLTF	TGTGCCAGCAGTATCCATTGGGGGTCTGGGGCCAACGTCCTGACTTTC
TRBJ2-1	TRBV11-3	many	-	CASSLTQVNEQFF	TGTGCCAGCAGCCTCACACAAGTCAATGAGCAGTTCTTC
TRBJ2-7	TRBV7-2	many	TRBD1	CASSIGQGMDEQYF	TGTGCCAGCAGCATCGGACAGGGGATGGACGAGCAGTACTTC
TRBJ2-1	TRBV6-5	many	TRBD2	CASSQTGTSGSNEQFF	TGTGCCAGCAGCCAGACTGGGACTAGCGGGAGTAATGAGCAGTTCTTC
TRBJ2-1	TRBV6-1	many	TRBD1	CASSEAGSGDRKFF	TGTGCCAGCAGTGAAGCCGGCTCGGGGGACAGGAAGTTCTTC
TRBJ1-3	TRBV9	hyperexpanded	-	CASSAEGGNTIYF	TGTGCCAGCAGCGCCGAGGGTGGAAACACCATATATTTT
TRBJ2-3	TRBV5-1	-	-	CASSLAWGTDTQYF	TGCGCCAGCAGCTTGGCCTGGGGCACAGATACGCAGTATTTT
TRBJ2-2	TRBV29-1	-	-	CSVVKGSTGELFF	TGCAGCGTCGTTAAGGGTAGCACCGGGGAGCTGTTTTTT
TRBJ2-5	TRBV10-2	-	TRBD2	CASSGTSGPQETQYF	TGCGCCAGCAGCGGGACTAGCGGCCCTCAAGAGACCCAGTACTTC
TRBJ1-5	TRBV12-3/TRBV12-4	many	TRBD1	CASSTAGGNSNQPQHF	TGTGCCAGCAGCACTGCAGGGGGAAATAGCAATCAGCCCCAGCATTTT
TRBJ2-7	TRBV6-6	-	-	CASSWGRADNEQYF	TGTGCCAGCAGTTGGGGCAGGGCAGACAACGAGCAGTACTTC
TRBJ2-7	TRBV6-1	-	-	CASSEPGLGSYEQYF	TGTGCCAGCAGTGAACCCGGGCTCGGATCCTACGAGCAGTACTTC
TRBJ2-2	TRBV20-1	few	-	CSARDRGRTNTGELFF	TGCAGTGCTAGAGATCGAGGCAGAACGAACACCGGGGAGCTGTTTTTT
TRBJ2-3	TRBV20-1	many	TRBD2	CSATATGTSGRGRLTDTQYF	TGCAGTGCCACGGCAACCGGGACTAGCGGGAGGGGCCGGTTGACAGATACGCAGTATTTT
TRBJ1-1	TRBV14	many	-	CASSQDSAWGTEAFF	TGTGCCAGCAGCCAAGATTCGGCGTGGGGCACTGAAGCTTTCTTT
TRBJ2-4	TRBV5-1	many	-	CASSLAPLAKNIQYF	TGCGCCAGCAGCTTGGCTCCACTAGCCAAAAACATTCAGTACTTC